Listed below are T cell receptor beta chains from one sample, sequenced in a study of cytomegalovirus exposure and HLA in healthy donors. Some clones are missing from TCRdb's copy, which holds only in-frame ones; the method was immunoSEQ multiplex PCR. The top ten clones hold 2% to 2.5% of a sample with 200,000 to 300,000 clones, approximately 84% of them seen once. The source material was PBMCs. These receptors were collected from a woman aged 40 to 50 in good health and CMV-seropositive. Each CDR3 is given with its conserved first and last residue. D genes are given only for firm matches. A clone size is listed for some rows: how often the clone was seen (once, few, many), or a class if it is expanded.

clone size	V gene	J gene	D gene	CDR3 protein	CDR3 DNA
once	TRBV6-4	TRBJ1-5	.	CASSAAGNSNQPQHF	TGTGCCAGCAGTGCGGCAGGGAATAGCAATCAGCCCCAGCATTTT
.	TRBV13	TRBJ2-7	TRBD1	CASSLGTGGYEQYF	TGTGCCAGCAGCCTAGGGACAGGGGGATACGAGCAGTACTTC
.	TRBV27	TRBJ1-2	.	CASSLRAQGYGYTF	TGTGCCAGCAGCTTAAGGGCACAGGGCTATGGCTACACCTTC
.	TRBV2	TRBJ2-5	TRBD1	CASSEGTAQETQYF	TGTGCCAGCAGTGAGGGGACAGCCCAAGAGACCCAGTACTTC
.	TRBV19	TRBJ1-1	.	CASSVDRTFTEAFF	TGTGCCAGTAGTGTTGACAGGACTTTCACTGAAGCTTTCTTT
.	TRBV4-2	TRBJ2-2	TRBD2	CASSPGVAGGRELSF	TGTGCCAGCAGCCCTGGGGTAGCGGGAGGGCGGGAGCTGTCTTTT
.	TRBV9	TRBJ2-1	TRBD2	CASSVGEGEQFF	TGTGCCAGCAGCGTAGGGGAGGGTGAGCAGTTCTTC
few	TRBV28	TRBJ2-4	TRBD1	CASSLWGQGVSIQYF	TGTGCCAGCAGTTTATGGGGACAGGGGGTAAGCATTCAGTACTTC
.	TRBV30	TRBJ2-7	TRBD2	CAWSGWTSGSYEQYF	TGTGCCTGGAGTGGATGGACTAGCGGTTCCTACGAGCAGTACTTC
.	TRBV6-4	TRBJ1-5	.	CASSVDRTRYVPSNQPQHF	TGTGCCAGCAGTGTGGACCGGACTCGCTATGTCCCTAGCAATCAGCCCCAGCATTTT
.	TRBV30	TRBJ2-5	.	CAWSVRVTQYF	TGTGCCTGGAGTGTCAGGGTGACCCAGTACTTC
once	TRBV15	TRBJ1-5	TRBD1	CATSEAGTGVQPQHF	TGTGCCACCAGCGAGGCCGGGACAGGCGTTCAGCCCCAGCATTTT
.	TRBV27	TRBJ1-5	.	CASSSLTGGYSNQPQHF	TGTGCCAGCAGTTCATTGACAGGTGGCTATAGCAATCAGCCCCAGCATTTT
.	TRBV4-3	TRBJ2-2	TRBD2	CASSQELLAGGLGNTGELFF	TGCGCCAGCAGCCAAGAGCTACTAGCGGGAGGCCTGGGCAACACCGGGGAGCTGTTTTTT
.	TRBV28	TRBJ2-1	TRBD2	CASSTGTSNGNEQFF	TGTGCCAGCAGTACCGGGACTAGTAACGGAAATGAGCAGTTCTTC